The 30 T cell receptor beta chains presented below share a single source sample, sequenced in a study of vaccination effects on CD4 cells after COVID-19. Peptide-pool stimulation followed by sequencing identified expanded antigen-specific CD4+ clonotypes in the ViraFEST assay. Cells that had been cultured for approximately ten days were the source of isolated CD4+ T cells. Vaccine administered to participants consisted of two doses of either BNT162b2 or mRNA-1273. Profiled with immunoSEQ multiplex PCR; TCRdb holds only in-frame clones, not every one. The data hold 25,000 to 35,000 clones, with roughly four fifths observed a single time. Their antigen targets remain unknown. The specimen comprised CD4+ T cells from PBMCs cultured with HCoV-NL63 spike peptides, sampled after COVID-19 vaccination. The source of these receptors is a human donor who received a COVID-19 vaccine. Some clones in this sample may be carry-over from other donors' samples.

The genes are TRBV5-5 and TRBJ1-2; D possibly corresponds to TRBD1 (6 bases). Looked up from germline, CDR1 is SGHKS and CDR2 is YYEKEE (reference sequence). Trimming pared 1 base from V and 4 bases from J, leaving 11 bases between. CDR3 size: 14 residues. CDR3 protein: CASSLYPGAYGYTF. CDR3 bases: TGTGCCAGCAGCTTGTACCCAGGGGCCTATGGCTACACCTTC.

The rearrangement links TRBV6-5 to TRBJ1-3, with D possibly TRBD1 on 6 matching bases. V lost 4 bases, J lost 3 bases, and 13 bases lay in between. The CDR3 extends over 15 amino acids. CDR1 is MNHEY, CDR2 SVGAGI, per germline. The chain's CDR3 is CASSFLQGRGNTIYF. The CDR3 coding sequence is TGTGCCAGCAGTTTTCTACAGGGTCGTGGAAACACCATATATTTT.

A few counts support this clone. This chain links TRBV19 with TRBJ1-1; D ambiguous. This CDR3 contains 12 residues. V was trimmed by 8 bases and J by 1 base, leaving 8 bases between them. CDR1 and CDR2 from the germline V gene are LNHDA and SQIVND (reference sequence). The CDR3 nucleotides are TGTGCCAGTCGGACGGCGAACACTGAAGCTTTCTTT. This translates into CASRTANTEAFF.

DNA for the CDR3: TGTGCCAGCAGCTTAGCGAGCAGGGAGGAGCCCCAGCATTTT. This sequence encodes CASSLASREEPQHF. The V call is TRBV7-2, the J call TRBJ1-5; tentative D call: TRBD1 (5 bases). V lost 0 bases to trimming and J lost 8 bases, with 11 bases between them. Germline loops: CDR1 SGHTA, CDR2 FQGNSA. The CDR3 is 14 residues long.

CDR3 amino acids: CASSPRTGANEKLFF. DNA for the CDR3: TGTGCCAGCAGCCCCCGTACGGGGGCAAACGAAAAACTGTTTTTT. This sequence joins TRBV9 and TRBJ1-4, with a tentative D call TRBD1 (6 bases). CDR3 length equals 15 residues. Germline CDR1 and CDR2: SGDLS and YYNGEE. Trimming took off 4 bases at V and 8 bases at J, with 18 bases between the two ends.

The rearrangement joins TRBV30 to TRBJ2-1; D perhaps matches TRBD2 (5 bases). Germline V gives CDR1 GTSNPN, CDR2 SVGIG (reference sequence). The CDR3 length is 17 residues. Deletions cut 4 bases from V and 1 base from J, with 20 bases between. The CDR3 bases are TGTGCCTGGACCCCCGGGCTAGCCGTTTTATCCTACAATGAGCAGTTCTTC. Translating it yields CAWTPGLAVLSYNEQFF.

The rearrangement uses TRBV19 and TRBJ1-5, with TRBD1 as a possible D gene (5 bases). This CDR3 has 16 residues. Germline CDR1 LNHDA, CDR2 SQIVND (reference sequence). Trimming took 6 bases from V and 2 from J, leaving 17 bases between them. The CDR3, as DNA: TGTGCCAGTAGACGTCAGGGCGGGGTAGGCAATCAGCCCCAGCATTTT. It specifies CASRRQGGVGNQPQHF.

The V gene is TRBV28, the J gene TRBJ2-7; D uncertain. This CDR3 contains 12 residues. Germline CDR1 MDHEN, CDR2 SYDVKM. The germline V and J ends were trimmed by 5 bases and 6 bases, with 11 bases remaining between them. DNA for the CDR3: TGTGCCAGCAGTCCCGGCGCTCGCGAGCAGTACTTC. Its translation is CASSPGAREQYF.

The V and J genes are TRBV28 and TRBJ1-2; TRBD1 is a possible D gene (5 bases). The germline V and J ends were trimmed by 3 bases and 4 bases, with 15 bases remaining between them. The CDR3 spans 15 residues. Germline assignment: CDR1 MDHEN and CDR2 SYDVKM. The CDR3 DNA reads as TGTGCCAGCAGTTTGGCAGGGCCGCCCTTCTATGGCTACACCTTC. Protein product: CASSLAGPPFYGYTF.

This chain connects TRBV6-5 to TRBJ2-3, with a weak D call TRBD1 (6 bases). The CDR3 extends over 12 amino acids. Per the germline V gene, CDR1 is MNHEY and CDR2 is SVGAGI. V was pared by 10 bases and J by 4 bases, with 12 bases between. The CDR3, as DNA: TGTGCCATTCAACGACAGGCAGATACGCAGTATTTT. Translated: CAIQRQADTQYF.

V and J are TRBV3-1 (or the pseudogene TRBV3-2) and TRBJ2-7; no clear D. With 4 bases removed from V and 5 bases from J, the gap between germline ends came to 18 bases. From germline, CDR1 is LGHDT and CDR2 YNNKEL (reference sequence). There are 15 residues in the CDR3. CDR3 region: CASSPTRNILHEQYV. Here the CDR3 DNA reads TGTGCCAGCAGCCCAACCAGAAACATCCTACACGAGCAGTACGTC.

This chain connects TRBV30 to TRBJ1-5; D unresolved. Germline V gene lookup returns CDR1 GTSNPN and CDR2 SVGIG (reference sequence). V was cut by 0 bases and J by 8 bases, with 14 bases left in between. This CDR3 spans 14 amino acids. Here the CDR3 DNA reads TGTGCCTGGAGTGTTCCCCCCCGTGGGGAGCCCCAGCATTTT. This gives the protein CAWSVPPRGEPQHF.

The chain combines TRBV2 with TRBJ2-2, with 8 bases lining up with TRBD1. The germline V gene encodes CDR1 SNHLY and CDR2 FYNNEI. CDR3 length: 15 amino acids. V trimming: 6 bases; J trimming: 3 bases; junction bases outside the gene matches: 6. As DNA, the CDR3 is TGTGCCAGCAGCCACAGGGACAGGTACACCGGGGAGCTGTTTTTT. It codes for CASSHRDRYTGELFF.

This clone was recorded only once. The V gene is TRBV15, the J gene TRBJ2-5; 11 bases match TRBD1. This CDR3 is 17 amino acids long. J was trimmed by 0 bases and V by 0 bases; bases with no gene match: 3. Germline V gene data show CDR1 as LNHNV and CDR2 as YYDKDF (reference sequence). This chain's CDR3 is CATSRDGGQGDQETQYF. As DNA, the CDR3 is TGTGCCACCAGCAGAGATGGGGGACAGGGGGACCAAGAGACCCAGTACTTC.

This clone was seen only once. The CDR3 spells CASSGGWGQPQHF. The CDR3 bases are TGTGCCAGCAGTGGGGGGTGGGGGCAGCCCCAGCATTTT. The chain has TRBV2 and TRBJ1-5, with D possibly TRBD1 on 5 matching bases. Trimming removed 4 bases from V and 7 bases from J, with 11 bases in between. Germline V lookup: CDR1 SNHLY, CDR2 FYNNEI. The CDR3 covers 13 residues.

The V and J genes are TRBV5-6 and TRBJ2-3; no definite D call. Germline CDR1 is SGHDT and CDR2 is YYEEEE. The CDR3 contains 15 residues. Trimming removed 5 bases at V and 5 bases at J, with 18 bases between. The DNA of the CDR3 is TGTGCCAGCAGAAAGGAAGTGGGGTGGGGAGATACGCAGTATTTT. This sequence encodes CASRKEVGWGDTQYF.

This clone counts as medium-sized. The V call is TRBV6-5, the J call TRBJ2-7; D is unresolved. V was clipped by 5 bases and J by 7 bases, with 18 bases between them. Germline V lookup: CDR1 MNHEY, CDR2 SVGAGI. The CDR3 spans 14 residues. CDR3 nucleotides: TGTGCCAGCAGTCTAATACTTACGAGTTATGAGCAGTACGTC. Its translation: CASSLILTSYEQYV.

The CDR3: CASSVMGQGSNEQYV. The CDR3 DNA sequence: TGCGCCAGCAGTGTCATGGGACAGGGGTCAAACGAGCAGTACGTC. This chain connects TRBV5-1 to TRBJ2-7; 10 positions agree with TRBD1. Germline lookup yields CDR1 SGHRS and CDR2 YFSETQ. This CDR3 spans 15 amino acids. V dropped 5 bases and J dropped 5; count of bases not matched to a gene: 10.

The chain combines TRBV6-5 with TRBJ2-7; 7 bases align to TRBD1. Unmatched junction bases numbered 9, after V lost 7 bases and J lost 3 bases. The CDR3 contains 14 residues. CDR1 and CDR2 from the germline V gene are MNHEY and SVGAGI. The CDR3 bases are TGTGCCAGCACTCTCTCTTGGACAGGCTACGAGCAGTACGTC. It codes for CASTLSWTGYEQYV.

The CDR3 region is CASSLIGHTEAFF. CDR3 bases: TGTGCCAGCAGTTTAATCGGGCACACTGAAGCTTTCTTT. This rearrangement joins TRBV12-3 or TRBV12-4 to TRBJ1-1; no clear D. The CDR3 runs to 13 residues. V lost 2 bases to trimming and J lost 3 bases, with 7 bases between them.

The J gene is TRBJ1-3, the V gene TRBV29-1; D possibly corresponds to TRBD1 (6 bases). There are 14 residues in the CDR3. V was pared by 6 bases and J by 0 bases, with 12 bases between. CDR1 is SQVTM and CDR2 is ANQGSEA in the germline V gene. CDR3 nucleotide sequence: TGCAGCGTGGAGGGGGGGGTCTCTGGAAACACCATATATTTT. This sequence encodes CSVEGGVSGNTIYF.

This chain joins TRBV2 and TRBJ2-2; D is possibly TRBD1 (6 bases). Germline CDR1 and CDR2: SNHLY and FYNNEI. The V and J ends lost 6 bases and 3 bases respectively, with 11 bases between them. This CDR3 has 14 amino acids. The CDR3, as DNA: TGTGCCAGCAGACGAAGACAGGACACCGGGGAGCTGTTTTTT. It specifies CASRRRQDTGELFF.

The V gene is TRBV5-4, the J gene TRBJ2-5; 11 bases map to TRBD2. Trimming took 0 bases from V and 4 from J; bases not matched to a gene: 5. The CDR3 runs to 16 residues. The germline gives CDR1 SGHNT, CDR2 YYREEE (reference sequence). The CDR3 spells CASSLGDSGGAETQYF. Written as DNA, the CDR3 is TGTGCCAGCAGCTTGGGAGATAGCGGGGGGGCAGAGACCCAGTACTTC.

The chain combines TRBV13 with TRBJ2-3, with D possibly called TRBD1 or TRBD2 (6 bases each). The CDR3 consists of 18 residues. Trimming pared 1 base from V and 0 bases from J, leaving 17 bases between. Germline CDR1 reads PRHDT; CDR2 reads FYEKMQ (reference sequence). In DNA, the CDR3 is TGTGCCAGCAGCTTAGAGGCGGGACACCGGTGGAGCACAGATACGCAGTATTTT. This gives the protein CASSLEAGHRWSTDTQYF. Full variable domain (remainder filled in from reference TRBV13 and TRBJ2-3): AAGVIQSPRHLIKEKRETATLKCYPIPRHDTVYWYQQGPGQDPQFLISFYEKMQSDKGSIPDRFSAQQFSDYHSELNMSSLELGDSALYFCASSLEAGHRWSTDTQYFGPGTRLTVL.

The chain couples TRBV12-3 or TRBV12-4 to TRBJ2-7; D remains ambiguous. Trimming removed 3 bases from V and 6 bases from J, with 3 bases in between. The CDR3 loop spans 10 amino acids. Written as DNA, the CDR3 is TGTGCCAGCAGTTTTACCGAGCAGTACGTC. Amino acids: CASSFTEQYV.

The CDR3 region has the DNA TGTGCCAGCCGTCGGGACAAAAGCACAGATACGCAGTATTTT. This codes for CASRRDKSTDTQYF. V is TRBV6-5 and J is TRBJ2-3; D possibly corresponds to TRBD1 (6 bases). This CDR3 has 14 residues. Trimming pared 8 bases from V and 0 bases from J, leaving 12 bases between. Germline-derived CDR1 and CDR2 are MNHEY and SVGAGI.

V gene TRBV6-2 or TRBV6-3 combines with J gene TRBJ2-3; the D gene is possibly TRBD1 (5 bases). Germline-derived CDR1 and CDR2 are MNHEY and SVGEGT. Trimming took 2 bases from V and 2 from J, leaving 11 bases between them. CDR3 length: 15 residues. The CDR3 DNA reads as TGTGCCAGCAGTTACCAATCGACAGCCACAGATACGCAGTATTTT. Translation gives CASSYQSTATDTQYF.

In its sample, this clone was seen once. The genes are TRBV9 and TRBJ2-5; no firm D call. Trimming took off 0 bases at V and 7 bases at J, with 10 bases between the two ends. Germline CDR1 and CDR2: SGDLS and YYNGEE. CDR3 length: 13 residues. The CDR3 reads CASSVGNVGTQYF. CDR3 in DNA: TGTGCCAGCAGCGTAGGGAATGTCGGGACCCAGTACTTC.

The chain recombines TRBV6-5 with TRBJ1-5; D may be TRBD1 (5 bases). This CDR3 has 15 residues. The germline V and J ends were trimmed by 4 bases and 5 bases, with 15 bases remaining between them. CDR1 and CDR2 (germline): MNHEY, SVGAGI. Written as DNA, the CDR3 is TGTGCCAGCAGTTCAGGGTATAGGCAAGATCAGCCCCAGCATTTT. Its protein product is CASSSGYRQDQPQHF.

The genes are TRBV6-5 and TRBJ2-6; D gene unclear. V shed 0 bases and J shed 0 bases, with 6 bases lying between them. Germline-derived CDR1 and CDR2 are MNHEY and SVGAGI. The CDR3 is 16 residues long. The chain's CDR3 is CASSYSILSGANVLTF. CDR3 DNA: TGTGCCAGCAGTTACTCGATCCTCTCTGGGGCCAACGTCCTGACTTTC.